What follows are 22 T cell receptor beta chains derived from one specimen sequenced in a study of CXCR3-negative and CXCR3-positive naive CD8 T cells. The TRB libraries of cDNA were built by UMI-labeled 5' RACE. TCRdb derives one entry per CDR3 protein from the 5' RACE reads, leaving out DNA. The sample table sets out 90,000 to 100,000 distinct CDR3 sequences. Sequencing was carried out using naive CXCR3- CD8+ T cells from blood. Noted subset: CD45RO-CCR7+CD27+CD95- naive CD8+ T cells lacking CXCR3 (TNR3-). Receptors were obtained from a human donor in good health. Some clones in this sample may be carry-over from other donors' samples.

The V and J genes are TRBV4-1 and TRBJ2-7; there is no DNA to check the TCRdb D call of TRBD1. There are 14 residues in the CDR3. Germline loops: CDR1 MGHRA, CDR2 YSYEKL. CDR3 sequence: CASSPENTGVEQYF.

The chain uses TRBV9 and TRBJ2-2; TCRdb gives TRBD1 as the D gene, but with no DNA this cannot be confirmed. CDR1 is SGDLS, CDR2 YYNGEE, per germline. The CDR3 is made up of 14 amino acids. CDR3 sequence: CASSDRELTGELFF.

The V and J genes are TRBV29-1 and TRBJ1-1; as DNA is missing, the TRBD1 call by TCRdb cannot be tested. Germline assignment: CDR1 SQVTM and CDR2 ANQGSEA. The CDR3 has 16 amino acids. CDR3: CSVEEPLGGANTEAFF.

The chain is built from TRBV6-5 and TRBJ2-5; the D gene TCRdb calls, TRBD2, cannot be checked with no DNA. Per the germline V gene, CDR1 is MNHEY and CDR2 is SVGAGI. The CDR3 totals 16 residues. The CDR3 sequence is CASSDRTWTIQETQYF.

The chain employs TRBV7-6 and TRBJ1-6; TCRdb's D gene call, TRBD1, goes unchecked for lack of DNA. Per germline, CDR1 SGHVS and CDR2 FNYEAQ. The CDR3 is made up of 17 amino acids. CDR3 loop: CASSFTQPGAMNSPLHF.

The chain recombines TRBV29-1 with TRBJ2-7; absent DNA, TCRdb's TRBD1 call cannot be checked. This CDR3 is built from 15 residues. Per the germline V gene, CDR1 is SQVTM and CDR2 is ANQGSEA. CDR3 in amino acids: CSVEEGRGSRGEQYF.

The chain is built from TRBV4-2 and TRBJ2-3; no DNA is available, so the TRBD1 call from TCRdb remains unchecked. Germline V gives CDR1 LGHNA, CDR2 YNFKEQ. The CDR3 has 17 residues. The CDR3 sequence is CASSQAEGPFVTDTQYF.

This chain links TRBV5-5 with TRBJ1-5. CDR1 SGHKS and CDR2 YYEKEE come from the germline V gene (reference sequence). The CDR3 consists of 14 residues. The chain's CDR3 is CASSLYRINQPQHF. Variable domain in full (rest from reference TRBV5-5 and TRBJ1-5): DAGVTQSPTHLIKTRGQQVTLRCSPISGHKSVSWYQQVLGQGPQFIFQYYEKEERGRGNFPDRFSARQFPNYSSELNVNALLLGDSALYLCASSLYRINQPQHFGDGTRLSIL.

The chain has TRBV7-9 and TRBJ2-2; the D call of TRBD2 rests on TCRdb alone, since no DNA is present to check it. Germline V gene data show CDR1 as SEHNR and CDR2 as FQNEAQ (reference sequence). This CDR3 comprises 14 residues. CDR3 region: CASSLGGGMGELFF.

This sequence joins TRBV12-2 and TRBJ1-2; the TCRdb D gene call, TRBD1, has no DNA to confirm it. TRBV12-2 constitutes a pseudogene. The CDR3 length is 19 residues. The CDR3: CASRLIIVVPQGRSYGYTF.

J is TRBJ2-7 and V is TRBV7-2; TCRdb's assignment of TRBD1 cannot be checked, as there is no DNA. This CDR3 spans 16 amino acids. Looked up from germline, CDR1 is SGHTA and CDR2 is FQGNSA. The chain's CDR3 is CASSFPLGTGANEQYF.

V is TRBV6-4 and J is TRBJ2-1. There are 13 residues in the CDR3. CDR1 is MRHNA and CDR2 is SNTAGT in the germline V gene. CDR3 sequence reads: CASSDSRWDEQFF.

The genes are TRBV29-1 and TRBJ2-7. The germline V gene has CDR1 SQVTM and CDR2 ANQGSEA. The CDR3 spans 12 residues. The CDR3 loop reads CSVVQSSYEQYF.

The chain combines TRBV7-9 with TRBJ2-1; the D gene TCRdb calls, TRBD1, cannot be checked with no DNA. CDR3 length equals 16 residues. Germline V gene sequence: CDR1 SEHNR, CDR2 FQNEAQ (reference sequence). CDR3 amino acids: CASSPTGSRSYNEQFF.

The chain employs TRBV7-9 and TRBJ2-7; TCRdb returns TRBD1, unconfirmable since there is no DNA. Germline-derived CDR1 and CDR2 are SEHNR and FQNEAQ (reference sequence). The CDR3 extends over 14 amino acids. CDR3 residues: CASSLGTVDYEQYF.

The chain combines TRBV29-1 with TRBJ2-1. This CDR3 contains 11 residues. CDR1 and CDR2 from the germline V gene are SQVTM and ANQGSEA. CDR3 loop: CSVEGPNEQFF.

CDR3 sequence: CASSNRPSQMAQYF. The chain carries TRBV21-1 and TRBJ2-5. TRBV21-1 is a pseudogene. CDR3 length: 14 residues.

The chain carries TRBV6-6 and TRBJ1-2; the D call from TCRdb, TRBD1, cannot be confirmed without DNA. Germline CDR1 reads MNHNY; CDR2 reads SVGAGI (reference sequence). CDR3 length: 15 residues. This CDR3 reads CASSPQAGAGGGYTF.

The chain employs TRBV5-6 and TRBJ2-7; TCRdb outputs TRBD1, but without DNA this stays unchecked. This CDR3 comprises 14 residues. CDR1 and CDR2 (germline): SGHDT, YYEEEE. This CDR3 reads CASSFTNRGHEQYF.

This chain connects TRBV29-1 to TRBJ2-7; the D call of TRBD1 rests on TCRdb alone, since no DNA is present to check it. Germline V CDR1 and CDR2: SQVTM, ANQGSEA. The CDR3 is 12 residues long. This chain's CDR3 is CSTRDSTYEQYF.

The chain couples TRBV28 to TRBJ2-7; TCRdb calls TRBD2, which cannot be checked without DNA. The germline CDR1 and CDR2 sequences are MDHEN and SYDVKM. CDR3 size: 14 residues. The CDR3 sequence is CASSYSGTTYEQYF.

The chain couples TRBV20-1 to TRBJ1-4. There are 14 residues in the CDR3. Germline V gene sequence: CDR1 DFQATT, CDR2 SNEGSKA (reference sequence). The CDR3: CSARGPTTNEKLFF.